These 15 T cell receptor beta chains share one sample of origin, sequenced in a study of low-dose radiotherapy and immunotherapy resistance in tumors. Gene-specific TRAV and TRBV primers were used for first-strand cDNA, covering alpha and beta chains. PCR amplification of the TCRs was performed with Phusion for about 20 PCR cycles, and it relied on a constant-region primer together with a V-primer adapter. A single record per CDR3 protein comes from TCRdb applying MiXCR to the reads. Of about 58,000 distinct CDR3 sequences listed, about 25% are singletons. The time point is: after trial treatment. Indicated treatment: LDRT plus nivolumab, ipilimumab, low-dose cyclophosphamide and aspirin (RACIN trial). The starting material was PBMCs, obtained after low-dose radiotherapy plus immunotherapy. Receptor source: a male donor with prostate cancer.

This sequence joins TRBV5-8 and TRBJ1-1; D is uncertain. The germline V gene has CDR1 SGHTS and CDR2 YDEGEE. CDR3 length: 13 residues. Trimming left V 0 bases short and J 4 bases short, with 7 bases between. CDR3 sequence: CASSLAQATEAFF. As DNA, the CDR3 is TGTGCCAGCAGCTTGGCCCAGGCCACTGAAGCTTTCTTT.

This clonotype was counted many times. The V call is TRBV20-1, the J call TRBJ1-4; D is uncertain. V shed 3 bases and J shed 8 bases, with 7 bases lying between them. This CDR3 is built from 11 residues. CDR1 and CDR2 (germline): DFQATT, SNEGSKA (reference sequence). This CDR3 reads CSASPKEKLFF. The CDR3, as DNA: TGCAGTGCTAGCCCGAAAGAAAAACTGTTTTTT.

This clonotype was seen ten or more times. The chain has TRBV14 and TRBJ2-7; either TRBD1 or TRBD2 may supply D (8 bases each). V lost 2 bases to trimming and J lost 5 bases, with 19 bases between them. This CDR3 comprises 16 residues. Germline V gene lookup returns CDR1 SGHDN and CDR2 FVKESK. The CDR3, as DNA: TGTGCCAGCAGCCAACGCAGGGGGCGGGAGGACAACGAGCAGTACTTC. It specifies CASSQRRGREDNEQYF. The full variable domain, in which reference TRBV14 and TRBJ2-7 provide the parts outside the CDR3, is EAGVTQFPSHSVIEKGQTVTLRCDPISGHDNLYWYRRVMGKEIKFLLHFVKESKQDESGMPNNRFLAERTGGTYSTLKVQPAELEDSGVYFCASSQRRGREDNEQYFGPGTRLTVT.

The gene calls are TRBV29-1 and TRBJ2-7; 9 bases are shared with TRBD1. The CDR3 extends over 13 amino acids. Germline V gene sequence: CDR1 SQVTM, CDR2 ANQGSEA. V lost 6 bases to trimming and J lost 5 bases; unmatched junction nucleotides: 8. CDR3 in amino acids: CSVLGTGWHEQYF. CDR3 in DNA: TGCAGCGTCCTTGGGACAGGGTGGCACGAGCAGTACTTC.

CDR3 loop: CASSLGPGATEAFF. As DNA, the CDR3 is TGTGCCAGCAGCTTGGGACCAGGGGCCACTGAAGCTTTCTTT. The rearrangement uses TRBV7-3 and TRBJ1-1, with D perhaps matching TRBD1 (6 bases). Trimming stripped 3 bases from V and 4 bases from J, with 12 bases between. The V gene's germline CDR1 is SGHTA and CDR2 FQGTGA. This CDR3 has 14 residues.

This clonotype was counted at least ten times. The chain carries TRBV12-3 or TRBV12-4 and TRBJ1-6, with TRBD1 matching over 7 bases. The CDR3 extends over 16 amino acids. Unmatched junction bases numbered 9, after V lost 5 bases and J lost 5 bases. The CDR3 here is CASSPLAGTDNSPLHF. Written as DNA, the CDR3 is TGTGCCAGCAGTCCTTTGGCCGGGACAGATAATTCACCCCTCCACTTT.

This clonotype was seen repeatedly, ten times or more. In DNA form, the CDR3 reads TGTGCCAGCAGCTGGAGCGGGGGGGCCGGCAATGAGCAGTTCTTC. It encodes CASSWSGGAGNEQFF. This chain joins TRBV5-6 and TRBJ2-1; TRBD2 agrees at 10 bases. In germline, CDR1 is SGHDT, CDR2 YYEEEE. V shed 3 bases, J shed 6 bases, and the junction held 6 bases outside the gene matches. This CDR3 contains 15 residues.

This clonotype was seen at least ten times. The CDR3 reads CASKLTANTGELFF. CDR3 DNA: TGTGCCAGCAAATTGACCGCGAACACCGGGGAGCTGTTTTTT. The chain carries TRBV12-3 or TRBV12-4 and TRBJ2-2, with D uncertain. V was shortened by 7 bases and J by 0 bases, with 9 bases between the two germline ends. This CDR3 region has 14 residues.

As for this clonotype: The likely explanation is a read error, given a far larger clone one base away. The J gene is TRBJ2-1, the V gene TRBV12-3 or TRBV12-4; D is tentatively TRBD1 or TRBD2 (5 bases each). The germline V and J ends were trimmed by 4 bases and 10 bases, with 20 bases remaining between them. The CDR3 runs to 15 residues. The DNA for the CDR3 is TGTGCCAGCAGTTCGACCTACAAGGGGACCTACGAGCAGTTCTTC. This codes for CASSSTYKGTYEQFF.

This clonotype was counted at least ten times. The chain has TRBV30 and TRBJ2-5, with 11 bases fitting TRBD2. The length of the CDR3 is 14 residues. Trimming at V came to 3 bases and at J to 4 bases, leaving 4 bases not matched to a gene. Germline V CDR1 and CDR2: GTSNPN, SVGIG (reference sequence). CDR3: CAWSLSGRGETQYF. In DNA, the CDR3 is TGTGCCTGGAGCCTTAGCGGGAGGGGAGAGACCCAGTACTTC.

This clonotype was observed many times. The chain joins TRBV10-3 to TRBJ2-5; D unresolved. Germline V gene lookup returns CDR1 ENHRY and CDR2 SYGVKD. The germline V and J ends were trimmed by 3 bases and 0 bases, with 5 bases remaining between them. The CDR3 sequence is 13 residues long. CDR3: CAISDQYQETQYF. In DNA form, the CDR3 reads TGTGCCATCAGTGATCAGTACCAAGAGACCCAGTACTTC.

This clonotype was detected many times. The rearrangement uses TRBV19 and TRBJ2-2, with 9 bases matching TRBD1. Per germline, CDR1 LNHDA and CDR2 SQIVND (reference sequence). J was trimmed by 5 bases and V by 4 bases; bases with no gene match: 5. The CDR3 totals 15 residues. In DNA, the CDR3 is TGTGCCAGTAGTACTTTGACAGGGGGTACCGGGGAGCTGTTTTTT. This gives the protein CASSTLTGGTGELFF.

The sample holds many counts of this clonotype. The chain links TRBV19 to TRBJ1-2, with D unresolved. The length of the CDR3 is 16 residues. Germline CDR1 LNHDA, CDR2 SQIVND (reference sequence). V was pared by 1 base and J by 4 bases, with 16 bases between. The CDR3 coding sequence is TGTGCCAGTAGTATAGTTCACCGGACTGCAACCTATGGCTACACCTTC. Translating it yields CASSIVHRTATYGYTF.

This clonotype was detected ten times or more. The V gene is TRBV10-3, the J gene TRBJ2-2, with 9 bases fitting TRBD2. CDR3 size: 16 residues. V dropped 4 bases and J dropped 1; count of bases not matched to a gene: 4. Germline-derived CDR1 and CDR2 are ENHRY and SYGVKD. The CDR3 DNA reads TGTGCCATCAGTGTGAGACTAGCGGAGAACACCGGGGAGCTGTTTTTT. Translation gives CAISVRLAENTGELFF.

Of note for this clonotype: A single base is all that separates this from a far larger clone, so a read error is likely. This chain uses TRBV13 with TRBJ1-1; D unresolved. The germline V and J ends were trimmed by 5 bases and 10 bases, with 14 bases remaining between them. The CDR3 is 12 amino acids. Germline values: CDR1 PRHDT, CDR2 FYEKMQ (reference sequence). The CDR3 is CASSTRVEGAFF. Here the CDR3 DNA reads TGTGCCAGCAGCACGCGAGTGGAGGGAGCTTTCTTT.